Listed below are T cell receptor beta chains from one sample, sequenced in a study of cytomegalovirus exposure and HLA in healthy donors. TCRdb's table, derived via immunoSEQ multiplex PCR, lists solely in-frame clones and lacks some. Here the sample spans roughly 120,000 clones, 70% to 85% being singletons. Specimen: PBMCs. The source of these receptors is a woman between 35 and 50 years old in good health and CMV-seropositive. Both conserved end residues are part of each CDR3.

V: TRBV5-4
J: TRBJ2-5
CDR3: CASSLVSGGEETQYF

V: TRBV11-1
J: TRBJ2-1
CDR3: CASSLGAVSYNEQFF

V: TRBV5-4
J: TRBJ2-1
CDR3: CASSLGTSGSGYNEQFF

V: TRBV7-8
J: TRBJ1-1
CDR3: CASSPQGGTEAFF

V: TRBV12-5
J: TRBJ2-1
CDR3: CASGLVGGGTEQFF

V: TRBV7-2
J: TRBJ1-2
CDR3: CASSYSDGGEGYTF

V: TRBV2
J: TRBJ1-5
CDR3: CASKGSDMSNQPQHF

V: TRBV9
J: TRBJ1-1
CDR3: CASSRGQGGSTEAFF

V: TRBV4-1
J: TRBJ2-1
CDR3: CASSPSGNEQFF

V: TRBV18
J: TRBJ1-1
CDR3: CASSPPTGRDTEAFF

V: TRBV7-2
J: TRBJ1-2
CDR3: CASSPLTGAYGYTF

V: TRBV6-5
J: TRBJ1-1
CDR3: CASSYEGGWTEAFF

V: TRBV1
J: TRBJ1-1
CDR3: CTSSHLTGANTEAFF

V: TRBV7-8
J: TRBJ1-5
CDR3: CASSFSYSNQPQHF

V: TRBV20-1
J: TRBJ2-3
CDR3: CSAYLAVTQYF

V: TRBV28
J: TRBJ1-4
CDR3: CASSLSHLSNNEKLFF

V: TRBV7-2
J: TRBJ2-1
CDR3: CASSLFISGLAGGKEQFF

V: TRBV2
J: TRBJ2-1
CDR3: CASDGGGYNEQFF

V: TRBV5-3
J: TRBJ2-5
CDR3: CARSLTGGQETQYF

V: TRBV19
J: TRBJ2-1
CDR3: CASSMGQGVYNEQFF

V: TRBV10-3
J: TRBJ1-2
CDR3: CAISDPRDRPRSGYTF

V: TRBV6-5
J: TRBJ1-2
CDR3: CASSYVRTGGWGYTF

V: TRBV2
J: TRBJ1-1
CDR3: CASSEGAGGYTEAFF

V: TRBV5-1
J: TRBJ1-4
CDR3: CASSPEDGMGEKLFF

V: TRBV7-9
J: TRBJ1-2
CDR3: CASSLAGQAYGYTF

V: TRBV5-4
J: TRBJ2-4
CDR3: CASSRTGLKNIQYF

V: TRBV5-4
J: TRBJ2-3
CDR3: CASSLRLEGTDTQYF

V: TRBV25-1
J: TRBJ1-4
CDR3: CASSDRQGGDEKLFF

V: TRBV11-2
J: TRBJ2-5
CDR3: CASSLGASGGTKETQYF

V: TRBV6-1
J: TRBJ2-2
CDR3: CASWPAGGYTGELFF

V: TRBV25-1
J: TRBJ2-5
CDR3: CASSAPSRGQETQYF

V: TRBV19
J: TRBJ1-1
CDR3: CASSIAGPTEAFF

V: TRBV30
J: TRBJ2-2
CDR3: CAWTKPGQGVSGELFF

V: TRBV19
J: TRBJ2-5
CDR3: CASSNLLRGDQETQYF

V: TRBV6-5
J: -
CDR3: CASSYLSGGAPHEQYF

V: TRBV11-1
J: TRBJ2-5
CDR3: CASSFYQGGETQYF

V: TRBV2
J: TRBJ1-2
CDR3: CASSQQGADYGYTF

V: TRBV7-8
J: TRBJ2-3
CDR3: CASSLAGPATDTQYF

V: TRBV6-6
J: TRBJ2-7
CDR3: CASTPDRRTYEQYF

V: TRBV6-6
J: TRBJ2-1
CDR3: CASSPRGGDPNEQFF

V: TRBV5-6
J: TRBJ1-2
CDR3: CASSLWRSNYGYTF

V: TRBV6-1
J: TRBJ2-7
CDR3: CASSEPRLAEGYEQYF

V: TRBV6-1
J: TRBJ2-3
CDR3: CASSDGDRVADTQYF

V: TRBV6-5
J: TRBJ2-5
CDR3: CASSATDGVETQYF

V: TRBV5-1
J: TRBJ2-3
CDR3: CASSLAAGSGGDTQYF